Following are 26 T cell receptor beta chains from one sample sequenced in a study of cytomegalovirus exposure and HLA in healthy donors. PCR amplification relied on 60 Vbeta primers (plus 13 Jbeta primers). Here immunoSEQ multiplex PCR was the method, and the copy in TCRdb shows in-frame clones only, minus some. The table includes tens of thousands of clones, 70% to 85% detected once. The sample comprised PBMCs. The receptors derive from a man aged 25 to 40 in good health and CMV-seronegative.

The chain employs TRBV18 and TRBJ2-2; D may be TRBD2 (6 bases). The CDR3 loop spans 15 amino acids. Trimming cost V 5 bases and J 4 bases, with 14 bases left between them. CDR1 KGHSH and CDR2 LQKENI come from the germline V gene. The DNA of the CDR3 is TGTGCCAGCTCAATGACCCAGGAGGGCACCGGGGAGCTGTTTTTT. It encodes CASSMTQEGTGELFF.

CDR3 nucleotides: TGTGCCAGCAGCCGGACTAGCGGGGGCCTTTACGAGCAGTACTTC. The encoded protein is CASSRTSGGLYEQYF. V gene TRBV28 combines with J gene TRBJ2-7; TRBD2 aligns across 13 bases. Germline V gives CDR1 MDHEN, CDR2 SYDVKM. The V segment lost 6 bases and the J segment 4 bases; nucleotides outside the gene matches: 6. The CDR3 runs 15 residues.

This clone was seen only once. CDR3 loop: CASNGGQTLNYGYTF. The CDR3 DNA follows: TGTGCCAGCAATGGGGGACAGACACTTAACTATGGCTACACCTTC. The rearrangement joins TRBV6-6 to TRBJ1-2; TRBD1 aligns across 7 bases. V was clipped by 7 bases and J by 1 base; unmatched bases: 9. The CDR3 has 15 residues. Germline V gene lookup returns CDR1 MNHNY and CDR2 SVGAGI (reference sequence).

The chain links TRBV6-1 to TRBJ2-7, with a possible D match to TRBD1 (6 bases). V was pared by 2 bases and J by 0 bases, with 11 bases between. This CDR3 has 15 amino acids. Germline V gene sequence: CDR1 MNHNS, CDR2 SASEGT. For the CDR3, the DNA is TGTGCCAGCAGTGAATTGGGGACAAGCTCCTACGAGCAGTACTTC. Translating gives CASSELGTSSYEQYF.

The CDR3 bases are TGTGCCAGCAGCTTGGGACTAGAAAAGCAGTACTTC. Protein product: CASSLGLEKQYF. The V gene is TRBV5-4, the J gene TRBJ2-7; D is possibly TRBD2 (6 bases). V lost 0 bases, J lost 8 bases, and 9 bases lay in between. Germline loops: CDR1 SGHNT, CDR2 YYREEE (reference sequence). The CDR3 is 12 residues long.

This chain uses TRBV5-4 with TRBJ1-4, with 7 bases fitting TRBD1. Germline assignment: CDR1 SGHNT and CDR2 YYREEE (reference sequence). The CDR3 sequence is 17 residues long. V shed 3 bases, J shed 3 bases, and the junction held 11 bases outside the gene matches. CDR3 coding DNA: TGTGCCAGCAGCTCCCAACCAGGGACAGCATCTAATGAAAAACTGTTTTTT. It specifies CASSSQPGTASNEKLFF. Complete variable domain (other parts from reference TRBV5-4 and TRBJ1-4): ETGVTQSPTHLIKTRGQQVTLRCSSQSGHNTVSWYQQALGQGPQFIFQYYREEENGRGNFPPRFSGLQFPNYSSELNVNALELDDSALYLCASSSQPGTASNEKLFFGSGTQLSVL.

The chain's CDR3 is CASSHRENTEAFF. The CDR3 DNA is TGTGCCAGCAGCCACCGGGAGAACACTGAAGCTTTCTTT. The genes are TRBV6-4 and TRBJ1-1; D uncertain. CDR1 and CDR2 from the germline V gene are MRHNA and SNTAGT. CDR3 length equals 13 residues. Deletions cut 6 bases from V and 1 base from J, with 9 bases between.

This chain connects TRBV5-1 to TRBJ1-5; D is unclear. Trimming took off 0 bases at V and 0 bases at J, with 4 bases between the two ends. Germline V gives CDR1 SGHRS, CDR2 YFSETQ. The CDR3 covers 14 residues. Here the CDR3 DNA reads TGCGCCAGCAGCTTGGACGGTAGCAATCAGCCCCAGCATTTT. Protein product: CASSLDGSNQPQHF.

The rearrangement links TRBV4-2 to TRBJ2-5; 7 bases align to TRBD2. The J call is uncertain, as TRBJ2-7 better fits the DNA end. The CDR3 runs 17 residues. Germline V gives CDR1 LGHNA, CDR2 YNFKEQ. CDR3 sequence reads: CASSQAASGSGSYEQYF. The CDR3 region has the DNA TGTGCCAGCAGCCAAGCGGCTAGCGGTAGTGGGTCCTACGAGCAGTACTTC.

The chain recombines TRBV30 with TRBJ2-3; the match to TRBD2 covers 9 bases. The CDR3 sequence is 15 residues long. Trimming removed 0 bases from V and 7 bases from J; junction bases left unmatched: 8. Germline V CDR1 and CDR2: GTSNPN, SVGIG (reference sequence). The CDR3 DNA reads TGTGCCTGGAGTGTAGGGCTAGCGGGGCGTAATACGCAGTATTTT. It yields the protein CAWSVGLAGRNTQYF.

This clone was counted only a few times. This chain connects TRBV5-1 to TRBJ1-1; maybe TRBD1 (6 bases). V lost 1 base, J lost 3 bases, and 13 bases lay in between. Germline V gene data show CDR1 as SGHRS and CDR2 as YFSETQ. This CDR3 is 15 amino acids long. The DNA for the CDR3 is TGCGCCAGCAGCTTGTCCCCAGGGGCAGACACTGAAGCTTTCTTT. Amino acid sequence: CASSLSPGADTEAFF.

This chain connects TRBV4-2 to TRBJ1-6; 10 bases map to TRBD1. The ends lost 4 bases at V and 10 bases at J; junction bases unmatched: 13. The CDR3 length is 17 residues. Germline V gives CDR1 LGHNA, CDR2 YNFKEQ. CDR3 coding DNA: TGTGCCAGCAGCCGGGGATGGCGACAGGGGGCTCAGTCACCCCTCCACTTT. Amino acid sequence: CASSRGWRQGAQSPLHF.

This clone was seen just once. The chain has TRBV14 and TRBJ2-2, with 10 bases fitting TRBD1. This CDR3 spans 17 amino acids. V dropped 1 base and J dropped 7; count of bases not matched to a gene: 9. Looked up from germline, CDR1 is SGHDN and CDR2 is FVKESK. CDR3 DNA sequence: TGTGCCAGCAGCCAAGGTTATAAGACAGGGGGCATCGGGGAGCTGTTTTTT. It specifies CASSQGYKTGGIGELFF.

This clone was counted once. V usage is TRBV30 and J usage is TRBJ2-5; maybe TRBD1 (5 bases). TRBJ2-7 matches the DNA end more closely, so the J call is doubtful. The CDR3 spans 12 residues. The germline V gene has CDR1 GTSNPN and CDR2 SVGIG (reference sequence). The CDR3 region is CAWSGGPYEQYF. CDR3 DNA: TGTGCCTGGAGTGGGGGCCCCTACGAGCAGTACTTC.

This chain connects TRBV11-2 to TRBJ2-7; 7 positions agree with TRBD1. CDR1 is SGHAT, CDR2 FQNNGV, per germline. V lost 5 bases, J lost 2 bases, and 6 bases stayed unmatched. The CDR3 is 14 amino acids. The CDR3 region is CASSHRGLTYEQYF. The CDR3, as DNA: TGTGCCAGCAGCCACAGGGGTCTCACCTACGAGCAGTACTTC.

The rearrangement joins TRBV18 to TRBJ1-4, with unresolved D. The CDR3 runs to 17 residues. Germline loops: CDR1 KGHSH, CDR2 LQKENI. Trimming stripped 2 bases from V and 0 bases from J, with 13 bases between. The CDR3 spells CASSPGGFTATNEKLFF. The CDR3 bases are TGTGCCAGCTCACCAGGCGGGTTCACAGCAACTAATGAAAAACTGTTTTTT.

The chain is built from TRBV7-2 and TRBJ2-5; D is uncertain. This CDR3 has 14 residues. With 3 bases removed from V and 2 bases from J, the gap between germline ends came to 10 bases. CDR1 and CDR2 (germline): SGHTA, FQGNSA. Here the CDR3 reads CASSFDRVQETQYF. In DNA, the CDR3 is TGTGCCAGCAGCTTCGACCGGGTGCAAGAGACCCAGTACTTC.

The chain links TRBV5-4 to TRBJ2-1, with TRBD1 matching over 9 bases. The CDR3 covers 15 residues. CDR1 and CDR2 (germline): SGHNT, YYREEE (reference sequence). With V trimmed by 5 bases and J by 1 base, 4 bases remained unmatched. This chain's CDR3 is CASRPDRGSYNEQFF. The CDR3 coding sequence is TGTGCCAGCAGACCGGACAGGGGTTCCTACAATGAGCAGTTCTTC.

Turning to this clone: One end of the junction is discordant with germline, which a read error may explain. This CDR3 is CSSSLAPGQGYYEQYF. The DNA for the CDR3 is TGTTCCAGCAGCTTAGCTCCCGGGCAGGGTTACTACGAGCAGTACTTC. The chain joins TRBV7-9 to TRBJ2-7; a weak D match, TRBD1 (5 bases). This CDR3 spans 16 amino acids. CDR1 SEHNR and CDR2 FQNEAQ come from the germline V gene (reference sequence).

The chain recombines TRBV28 with TRBJ1-1, with TRBD1 identical over 8 bases. Unmatched junction bases numbered 4, after V lost 3 bases and J lost 1 base. Per the germline V gene, CDR1 is MDHEN and CDR2 is SYDVKM. CDR3 length equals 15 residues. Here the CDR3 reads CASSFAGQGNTEAFF. CDR3 sequence (DNA): TGTGCCAGCAGTTTCGCCGGACAGGGGAACACTGAAGCTTTCTTT.

V usage is TRBV18 and J usage is TRBJ2-7; no firm D call. The CDR3 has 14 amino acids. V dropped 2 bases and J dropped 4 bases, with 12 bases sitting between them. Germline CDR1 is KGHSH and CDR2 is LQKENI. The CDR3 reads CASSPLEEIYEQYF. CDR3 nucleotides: TGTGCCAGCTCACCATTAGAGGAAATTTACGAGCAGTACTTC.

This clone was seen once. The chain uses TRBV7-2 and TRBJ2-7; 9 nucleotides align to TRBD1. Germline CDR1 reads SGHTA; CDR2 reads FQGNSA. This CDR3 spans 16 amino acids. With 4 bases clipped from V and 5 bases from J, the junction kept 12 bases outside the gene matches. The CDR3 nucleotides are TGTGCCAGCAGCTCCGAGCCAGGGACAGGGTCCCACGAGCAGTACTTC. Its protein product is CASSSEPGTGSHEQYF.

The genes are TRBV5-6 and TRBJ1-4; D unclear. The CDR3 loop spans 15 amino acids. Between the trimmed V and J ends, which lost 1 base and 0 bases, there was a span of 7 bases. Germline V gene data show CDR1 as SGHDT and CDR2 as YYEEEE. CDR3 region: CASSLYTATNEKLFF. The CDR3 bases are TGTGCCAGCAGCTTGTATACAGCAACTAATGAAAAACTGTTTTTT.

The CDR3 DNA follows: TGTGCCAGCAGCCTCTGGACAGGGTTGGTAGATACGCAGTATTTT. Translated: CASSLWTGLVDTQYF. The chain has TRBV7-2 and TRBJ2-3; 8 nucleotides line up with TRBD1. The CDR3 spans 15 residues. V gave up 5 bases and J gave up 5 bases; unmatched junction bases: 9. Looked up from germline, CDR1 is SGHTA and CDR2 is FQGNSA.

This chain links TRBV7-3 with TRBJ2-5; D call uncertain. The CDR3 runs to 15 residues. Germline CDR1 reads SGHTA; CDR2 reads FQGTGA. V was clipped by 1 base and J by 2 bases, with 11 bases between them. CDR3 protein: CASSLIGSGQETQYF. The CDR3 region has the DNA TGTGCCAGCAGCTTAATCGGTTCGGGTCAAGAGACCCAGTACTTC.

The rearrangement uses TRBV4-3 and TRBJ2-1; D is uncertain. Trimming pared 1 base from V and 2 bases from J, leaving 9 bases between. Per germline, CDR1 LGHNA and CDR2 YSLEER. This CDR3 has 15 amino acids. This CDR3 reads CASSQGYTTYNEQFF. The DNA for the CDR3 is TGCGCCAGCAGCCAAGGTTATACTACCTACAATGAGCAGTTCTTC.